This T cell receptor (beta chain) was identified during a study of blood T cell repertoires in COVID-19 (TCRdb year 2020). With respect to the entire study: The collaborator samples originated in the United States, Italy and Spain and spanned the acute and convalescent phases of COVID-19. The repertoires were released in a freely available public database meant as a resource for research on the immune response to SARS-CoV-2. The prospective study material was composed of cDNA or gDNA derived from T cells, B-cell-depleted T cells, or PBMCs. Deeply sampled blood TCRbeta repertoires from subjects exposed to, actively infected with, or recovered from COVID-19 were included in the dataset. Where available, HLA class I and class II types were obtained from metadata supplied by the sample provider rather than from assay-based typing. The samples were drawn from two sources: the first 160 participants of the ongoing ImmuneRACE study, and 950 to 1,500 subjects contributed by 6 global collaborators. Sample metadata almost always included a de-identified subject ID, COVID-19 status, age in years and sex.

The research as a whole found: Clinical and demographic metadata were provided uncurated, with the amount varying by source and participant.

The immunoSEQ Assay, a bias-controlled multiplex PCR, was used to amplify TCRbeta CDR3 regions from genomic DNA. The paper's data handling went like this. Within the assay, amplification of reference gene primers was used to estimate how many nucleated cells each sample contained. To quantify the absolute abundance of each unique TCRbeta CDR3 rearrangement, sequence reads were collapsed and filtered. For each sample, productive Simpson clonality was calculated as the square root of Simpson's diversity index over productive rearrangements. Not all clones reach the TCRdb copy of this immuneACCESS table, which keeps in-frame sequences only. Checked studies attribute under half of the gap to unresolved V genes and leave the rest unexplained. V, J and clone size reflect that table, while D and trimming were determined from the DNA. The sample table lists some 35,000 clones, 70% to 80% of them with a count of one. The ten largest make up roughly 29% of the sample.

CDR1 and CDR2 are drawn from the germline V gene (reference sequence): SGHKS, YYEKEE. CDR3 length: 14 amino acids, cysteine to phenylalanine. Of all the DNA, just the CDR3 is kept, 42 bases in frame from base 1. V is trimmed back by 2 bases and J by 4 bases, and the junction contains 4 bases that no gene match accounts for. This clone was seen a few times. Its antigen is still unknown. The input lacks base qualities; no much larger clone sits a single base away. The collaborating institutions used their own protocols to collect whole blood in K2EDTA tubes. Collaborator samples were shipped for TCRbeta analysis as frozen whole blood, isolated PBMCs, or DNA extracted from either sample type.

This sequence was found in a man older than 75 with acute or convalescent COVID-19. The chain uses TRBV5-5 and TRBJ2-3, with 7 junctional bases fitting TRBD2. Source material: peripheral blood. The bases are TGTGCCAGCAGCTTAATGGCGGGGGCAGATACGCAGTATTTT. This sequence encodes CASSLMAGADTQYF.